The 16 T cell receptor beta chains presented below share a single source sample, sequenced in a study of identical twins. One entry per CDR3 protein, called by TCRdb with MiXCR from the 5' RACE reads. The table lists hundreds of thousands of distinct CDR3 sequences, under 10% of them singletons. This sample also appeared in a second study, on yellow fever vaccine responses in identical twins.

Sequencing input: memory (CD45RO+) T cells sorted from blood. These receptors all stem from a woman between 18 and 30 years old in good health.

This clonotype was picked up a small number of times. The chain is built from TRBV11-2 and TRBJ2-3; the match to TRBD2 covers 8 bases. The V segment lost 5 bases and the J segment 3 bases; nucleotides outside the gene matches: 4. The CDR3 is 14 amino acids. Germline V CDR1 and CDR2: SGHAT, FQNNGV. DNA of the CDR3: TGTGCCAGCAGCGGCGCGGGGGGTACAGATACGCAGTATTTT. Translating gives CASSGAGGTDTQYF.

The DNA for the CDR3 is TGTGCCAGCAGTTACTCGGCTCTTGGAGTTGGGGAGCTGTTTTTT. Protein product: CASSYSALGVGELFF. V and J are TRBV6-5 and TRBJ2-2; D not resolved. V lost 0 bases to trimming and J lost 8 bases, with 13 bases between them. This CDR3 comprises 15 residues. The germline V gene encodes CDR1 MNHEY and CDR2 SVGAGI.

The J gene is TRBJ2-2, the V gene TRBV29-1; D not certain. The CDR3 is made up of 14 amino acids. The germline gives CDR1 SQVTM, CDR2 ANQGSEA. V shed 4 bases and J shed 4 bases, with 13 bases lying between them. CDR3 nucleotide sequence: TGCAGCGTTGGGGAACGGTGGTCCACCGGGGAGCTGTTTTTT. Translation gives CSVGERWSTGELFF.

This clonotype was counted many times. The chain joins TRBV27 to TRBJ1-4; D is possibly TRBD1 (5 bases). V lost 11 bases to trimming and J lost 6 bases, with 19 bases between them. Germline V gene data show CDR1 as MNHEY and CDR2 as SMNVEV (reference sequence). This CDR3 region has 14 residues. The chain's CDR3 is CAVGRDLRDEKLFF. CDR3 coding DNA: TGTGCCGTAGGCCGGGACCTACGTGATGAAAAACTGTTTTTT. The complete variable domain, with remaining parts taken from reference TRBV27 and TRBJ1-4, reads EAQVTQNPRYLITVTGKKLTVTCSQNMNHEYMSWYRQDPGLGLRQIYYSMNVEVTDKGDVPEGYKVSRKEKRNFPLILESPSPNQTSLYFCAVGRDLRDEKLFFGSGTQLSVL.

V and J are TRBV5-1 and TRBJ2-1; 7 positions match TRBD2. Germline V gene sequence: CDR1 SGHRS, CDR2 YFSETQ. The CDR3 consists of 15 residues. Unmatched junction bases numbered 5, after V lost 0 bases and J lost 5 bases. The CDR3 here is CASSLEREGNNEQFF. The DNA for the CDR3 is TGCGCCAGCAGCTTGGAGAGGGAGGGAAACAATGAGCAGTTCTTC. The full variable domain, rest sourced from reference TRBV5-1 and TRBJ2-1, is KAGVTQTPRYLIKTRGQQVTLSCSPISGHRSVSWYQQTPGQGLQFLFEYFSETQRNKGNFPGRFSGRQFSNSRSEMNVSTLELGDSALYLCASSLEREGNNEQFFGPGTRLTVL.

This clonotype was seen more than once but under ten times. This chain connects TRBV5-1 to TRBJ2-7; TRBD2 might be the D (5 bases). Germline V gene lookup returns CDR1 SGHRS and CDR2 YFSETQ. Trimming left V 4 bases short and J 6 bases short, with 20 bases between. The CDR3 is made up of 15 amino acids. The CDR3 DNA reads as TGCGCCAGCAGCGCCTTCGCGAGTGAGGGATCCGAGCAGTACTTC. This encodes CASSAFASEGSEQYF.

This clonotype was counted ten times or more. This rearrangement joins TRBV6-2 or TRBV6-3 to TRBJ1-5, with D uncertain. In germline, CDR1 is MNHEY, CDR2 SVGEGT. This CDR3 contains 13 residues. V lost 7 bases and J 5 bases, leaving 12 bases between the germline ends. CDR3 sequence (DNA): TGTGCCAGCATCCCCGGGATTGATCAGCCCCAGCATTTT. Its protein is CASIPGIDQPQHF.

The chain joins TRBV20-1 to TRBJ2-3; D is undetermined. V dropped 3 bases and J dropped 5 bases, with 12 bases sitting between them. The CDR3 contains 13 residues. Germline V gene sequence: CDR1 DFQATT, CDR2 SNEGSKA (reference sequence). CDR3 amino acids: CSARARLQDTQYF. The CDR3 nucleotides read TGCAGTGCTAGGGCCCGTCTTCAAGATACGCAGTATTTT.

The chain recombines TRBV19 with TRBJ1-1, with D possibly TRBD1 on 6 matching bases. Germline assignment: CDR1 LNHDA and CDR2 SQIVND (reference sequence). The CDR3 contains 13 residues. V dropped 9 bases and J dropped 0 bases, with 11 bases sitting between them. CDR3 sequence reads: CASGGQLNTEAFF. Here the CDR3 DNA reads TGTGCCAGCGGAGGACAGTTGAACACTGAAGCTTTCTTT. The full variable domain, completed using reference TRBV19 and TRBJ1-1, is DGGITQSPKYLFRKEGQNVTLSCEQNLNHDAMYWYRQDPGQGLRLIYYSQIVNDFQKGDIAEGYSVSREKKESFPLTVTSAQKNPTAFYLCASGGQLNTEAFFGQGTRLTVV.

In this sample, this clonotype turned up a few times. The chain combines TRBV28 with TRBJ2-1; 7 bases align to TRBD1. This CDR3 has 14 amino acids. J was trimmed by 6 bases and V by 8 bases; bases with no gene match: 10. The germline V gene encodes CDR1 MDHEN and CDR2 SYDVKM. In nucleotides, the CDR3 is TGTGCCAGCGGTGGGGAAGGGGGCGGCAATGAGCAGTTCTTC. The encoded protein is CASGGEGGGNEQFF.

The chain links TRBV6-1 to TRBJ2-4; D is uncertain. The CDR3 contains 13 residues. The V end lost 1 base, the J end lost 2 bases, and 3 bases lay between the germline ends. The germline V gene has CDR1 MNHNS and CDR2 SASEGT. CDR3 sequence (DNA): TGTGCCAGCAGTGAAGGAACCAAAAACATTCAGTACTTC. Amino acids: CASSEGTKNIQYF.

The table lists this clonotype with a few counts. The rearrangement uses TRBV28 and TRBJ2-4; D gene uncertain. Deletions cut 3 bases from V and 2 bases from J, with 17 bases between. CDR1 and CDR2 from the germline V gene are MDHEN and SYDVKM. CDR3 length: 17 amino acids. CDR3 region: CASSLNPSLGPKNIQYF. CDR3 DNA: TGTGCCAGCAGTTTGAATCCGAGCTTAGGGCCCAAAAACATTCAGTACTTC.

This clonotype was observed at least ten times. The chain employs TRBV2 and TRBJ2-7; a possible D gene is TRBD1 (5 bases). CDR3 length: 16 amino acids. The V end lost 2 bases, the J end lost 0 bases, and 14 bases lay between the germline ends. The V gene's germline CDR1 is SNHLY and CDR2 FYNNEI. The CDR3 DNA reads as TGTGCCAGCAGTGAAAGGGGTTCCTTGAGCTCCTACGAGCAGTACTTC. It translates to CASSERGSLSSYEQYF.

This chain uses TRBV20-1 with TRBJ2-3; TRBD1 matches at 9 bases. Trimming cost V 8 bases and J 4 bases; bases outside gene matches: 7. This CDR3 has 13 residues. In germline, CDR1 is DFQATT, CDR2 SNEGSKA (reference sequence). CDR3 region: CSQRTGVADTQYF. The CDR3 DNA sequence: TGCAGTCAGAGGACAGGGGTCGCAGATACGCAGTATTTT.

This clonotype was seen ten or more times. CDR3 in amino acids: CSVRLTGGAGELFF. As DNA, the CDR3 is TGCAGCGTTCGGCTGACAGGGGGGGCCGGGGAGCTGTTTTTT. The chain has TRBV29-1 and TRBJ2-2, with TRBD1 matching 9 bases. The V and J ends lost 5 bases and 6 bases, in that order; junction bases with no gene match: 7. Germline loops: CDR1 SQVTM, CDR2 ANQGSEA. The length of the CDR3 is 14 residues.

V and J are TRBV5-1 and TRBJ1-5; D unclear. This CDR3 is built from 13 residues. CDR1 SGHRS and CDR2 YFSETQ come from the germline V gene. Trimming shortened V by 2 bases and J by 6 bases, and 9 bases separated the two germline ends. The CDR3, as DNA: TGCGCCAGCAGCTTTGGCCTCAGTCAGCCCCAGCATTTT. Protein product: CASSFGLSQPQHF.